Sequencing of this T cell receptor (beta chain) was carried out in a study of preoperative IRX-2 immunotherapy in early breast cancer (dated by TCRdb to about 2019). Including the terminal cysteine and phenylalanine, the CDR3 comprises 13 residues. The read is trimmed to its CDR3 DNA, 39 bases read in frame from base 1. CDR1 is given as MRHNA and CDR2 as SNTAGT, both from the germline V gene. V is reduced by 8 bases and J by 4 bases, leaving a spacing of 15 bases between them. What this sample's treatment or condition label stands for: preoperative locoregional IRX-2 cytokine immunotherapy. The samples were obtained from a phase Ib study that tested preoperative, locoregional IRX-2 cytokine immunotherapy designed to prime immune responses. The donors were early-stage breast cancer patients who were given IRX-2 prior to surgery. Library prep was done by the immunoSEQ multiplex PCR assay. TCRdb carries this immuneACCESS record with in-frame sequences only. Its versions omit some clonotypes, under half of them owing to an unresolved V gene in the studies checked, with the rest unexplained. The sample yields about 43,000 clones; about 95% were counted once. The ten largest clones take up roughly 1.6% of the sample.

Remarks on this clone: Its antigen specificity is not known. No base quality information exists; no much larger clone differs at one position.

The source of this sequence is a human donor with breast cancer. Sequenced material: tumor tissue, taken after IRX-2 immunotherapy. The sequence joins TRBV6-4 to TRBJ2-7, with the D segment possibly TRBD1 or TRBD2, each aligning over 5 bases. The CDR3 protein: CASLGDGPYEQYF. The bases read TGTGCCAGCCTGGGGGACGGTCCGTACGAGCAGTACTTC.